The 21 T cell receptor beta chains below all came from one sample that was sequenced in a study of blood T cell repertoires in COVID-19. Only in-frame clones appear in the TCRdb table, and some are missing; sequencing was by immunoSEQ multiplex PCR. The sample comprises 100,000 to 150,000 clones, about 82% of which are singletons, and approximately 5% rests with the top ten. The material sequenced was peripheral blood. The receptor set was obtained from a human donor in a cohort sampled during active COVID-19.

V and J are TRBV30 and TRBJ1-6; 7 bases map to TRBD1. V was pared by 7 bases and J by 7 bases, with 7 bases of the junction left unmatched. CDR1 GTSNPN and CDR2 SVGIG come from the germline V gene (reference sequence). CDR3 size: 13 residues. The CDR3 DNA sequence: TGTGCCTATTCCCGGGACAGAAATTCACCCCTCCACTTT. Translated: CAYSRDRNSPLHF. Complete variable domain (other parts from reference TRBV30 and TRBJ1-6): SQTIHQWPATLVQPVGSPLSLECTVEGTSNPNLYWYRQAAGRGLQLLFYSVGIGQISSEVPQNLSASRPQDRQFILSSKKLLLSDSGFYLCAYSRDRNSPLHFGNGTRLTVT.

The V and J genes are TRBV2 and TRBJ2-4; no definite D call. V was trimmed by 3 bases and J by 6 bases, leaving 9 bases between them. The CDR3 spans 13 residues. CDR1 is SNHLY, CDR2 FYNNEI, per germline. The CDR3 coding sequence is TGTGCCAGCAGTGACAGTGCTCCAAACATTCAGTACTTC. Residues: CASSDSAPNIQYF.

The V gene is TRBV4-1, the J gene TRBJ1-2; weak D call: TRBD1 (6 bases). CDR1 and CDR2 (germline): MGHRA, YSYEKL. The CDR3 runs 15 residues. The V end was cut by 3 bases, the J end by 4 bases, with 15 bases between. In nucleotides, the CDR3 is TGCGCCAGCAGCCACGCCTCAGGGGCCCGCTATGGCTACACCTTC. Translated: CASSHASGARYGYTF.

V usage is TRBV4-1 and J usage is TRBJ1-4; TRBD1 is a possible D gene (6 bases). The germline V gene has CDR1 MGHRA and CDR2 YSYEKL. V was shortened by 6 bases and J by 8 bases, with 16 bases between the two germline ends. This CDR3 spans 14 amino acids. DNA of the CDR3: TGCGCCAGCAGTCCAGGGGTAGTAGGCGAAAAACTGTTTTTT. Translation: CASSPGVVGEKLFF.

This sequence joins TRBV28 and TRBJ1-5; 11 nucleotides agree with TRBD1. Trimming took 6 bases from V and 5 from J; bases not matched to a gene: 6. Germline CDR1 reads MDHEN; CDR2 reads SYDVKM. The CDR3 has 15 amino acids. CDR3 DNA sequence: TGTGCCAGCAGCAGGACAGGGGGCTCGTATCAGCCCCAGCATTTT. Residues: CASSRTGGSYQPQHF. Drawing the rest from reference TRBV28 and TRBJ1-5, the complete variable domain is DVKVTQSSRYLVKRTGEKVFLECVQDMDHENMFWYRQDPGLGLRLIYFSYDVKMKEKGDIPEGYSVSREKKERFSLILESASTNQTSMYLCASSRTGGSYQPQHFGDGTRLSIL.

This clone was observed once. This chain connects TRBV27 to TRBJ2-7; weak D call: TRBD2 (5 bases). The CDR3 covers 14 residues. V lost 4 bases, J lost 2 bases, and 12 bases lay in between. CDR1 MNHEY and CDR2 SMNVEV come from the germline V gene (reference sequence). The CDR3 coding sequence is TGTGCCAGCAGTTCCTCCGGACTCCCCTACGAGCAGTACTTC. Its translation: CASSSSGLPYEQYF.

The J gene is TRBJ2-1, the V gene TRBV2; 9 bases agree with TRBD2. The CDR3 sequence is 13 residues long. Germline CDR1 reads SNHLY; CDR2 reads FYNNEI. The trim removed 8 bases at V and 9 bases at J, leaving 8 bases unmatched. CDR3: CASEGVAGAEQFF. In nucleotides, the CDR3 is TGTGCCAGCGAGGGGGTAGCGGGAGCTGAGCAGTTCTTC. Looking up the rest from reference TRBV2 and TRBJ2-1 gives the full variable domain: EPEVTQTPSHQVTQMGQEVILRCVPISNHLYFYWYRQILGQKVEFLVSFYNNEISEKSEIFDDQFSVERPDGSNFTLKIRSTKLEDSAMYFCASEGVAGAEQFFGPGTRLTVL.

This clone was detected once. The chain carries TRBV5-1 and TRBJ1-1; no reliable D call. CDR1 is SGHRS and CDR2 is YFSETQ in the germline V gene. V lost 7 bases and J 5 bases, leaving 24 bases between the germline ends. The CDR3 loop spans 16 amino acids. This CDR3 is CASVPRTAGEGTEAFF. CDR3 nucleotides: TGCGCCAGCGTTCCGCGCACGGCCGGGGAGGGAACTGAAGCTTTCTTT.

V is TRBV5-1 and J is TRBJ2-7; TRBD2 aligns across 8 bases. After removal of 0 bases from V and 1 base from J, the junction contained 0 bases not matched to a gene. Germline V gene lookup returns CDR1 SGHRS and CDR2 YFSETQ. The CDR3 consists of 14 residues. In DNA, the CDR3 is TGCGCCAGCAGCTTGGGACTAGCGTCCTACGAGCAGTACTTC. It encodes CASSLGLASYEQYF.

The V and J genes are TRBV5-1 and TRBJ1-1, with D unclear. CDR1 is SGHRS and CDR2 is YFSETQ in the germline V gene. The CDR3 is made up of 14 amino acids. With 3 bases removed from V and 7 bases from J, the gap between germline ends came to 16 bases. The DNA of the CDR3 is TGCGCCAGCAGCTCGGGAGAGTTAAGCGTTGAAGCTTTCTTT. Translation: CASSSGELSVEAFF.

The chain couples TRBV12-3 or TRBV12-4 to TRBJ2-7; 7 nucleotides agree with TRBD2. V dropped 6 bases and J dropped 6; count of bases not matched to a gene: 5. This CDR3 has 12 residues. The CDR3 coding sequence is TGTGCCAGCAGAGATGGACTAGGCGAGCAGTACTTC. As protein: CASRDGLGEQYF.

The chain employs TRBV4-2 and TRBJ2-7; perhaps TRBD2 as D (5 bases). Trimming took 0 bases from V and 5 from J, leaving 11 bases between them. In germline, CDR1 is LGHNA, CDR2 YNFKEQ. This CDR3 is built from 14 residues. CDR3 protein: CASSQDWGADEQYF. In DNA form, the CDR3 reads TGTGCCAGCAGCCAAGATTGGGGAGCTGACGAGCAGTACTTC.

This clone is labeled as medium-sized. This chain joins TRBV28 and TRBJ1-2, with a possible D match to TRBD1 (5 bases). This CDR3 region has 17 residues. CDR1 is MDHEN, CDR2 SYDVKM, per germline. V was shortened by 6 bases and J by 0 bases, with 20 bases between the two germline ends. The CDR3 here is CASRPVGGGVANYGYTF. DNA for the CDR3: TGTGCCAGCAGGCCCGTCGGCGGGGGGGTGGCTAACTATGGCTACACCTTC.

The chain has TRBV5-5 and TRBJ2-3; D possibly corresponds to TRBD2 (6 bases). Trimming left V 5 bases short and J 5 bases short, with 18 bases between. CDR3 length: 15 residues. The germline V gene has CDR1 SGHKS and CDR2 YYEKEE (reference sequence). This CDR3 is CASRTEGGFVDTQYF. The DNA for the CDR3 is TGTGCCAGCAGGACCGAAGGAGGGTTCGTAGATACGCAGTATTTT.

This chain's CDR3 is CASGLGLAGREQFF. The CDR3, as DNA: TGTGCTAGTGGTTTGGGACTAGCGGGACGGGAGCAGTTCTTC. The rearrangement joins TRBV12-5 to TRBJ2-1; the match to TRBD2 covers 11 bases. CDR3 size: 14 residues. Trimming removed 1 base from V and 10 bases from J; junction bases left unmatched: 3. From germline, CDR1 is LGHNT and CDR2 FRNRAP.

This sequence joins TRBV3-1 (or the pseudogene TRBV3-2) and TRBJ2-3, with 7 positions matching TRBD1. The J segment lost 2 bases and the V segment lost 2 bases, leaving 7 bases of the junction unmatched. This CDR3 contains 16 residues. Germline values: CDR1 LGHDT, CDR2 YNNKEL (reference sequence). Here the CDR3 reads CASSQPGRGYTDTQYF. The CDR3 nucleotides are TGTGCCAGCAGCCAACCAGGCAGGGGGTACACAGATACGCAGTATTTT.

The chain uses TRBV2 and TRBJ2-1; D is undetermined. The CDR3 is 15 amino acids. Trimming took off 7 bases at V and 4 bases at J, with 17 bases between the two ends. The germline gives CDR1 SNHLY, CDR2 FYNNEI. In DNA form, the CDR3 reads TGTGCCAGCATGGGCCGAACCCTTATATACAATGAGCAGTTCTTC. Translating gives CASMGRTLIYNEQFF. Variable domain in full (rest from reference TRBV2 and TRBJ2-1): EPEVTQTPSHQVTQMGQEVILRCVPISNHLYFYWYRQILGQKVEFLVSFYNNEISEKSEIFDDQFSVERPDGSNFTLKIRSTKLEDSAMYFCASMGRTLIYNEQFFGPGTRLTVL.

J is TRBJ1-4 and V is TRBV19; D may be TRBD1 (6 bases). The germline gives CDR1 LNHDA, CDR2 SQIVND (reference sequence). Deletions cut 3 bases from V and 2 bases from J, with 16 bases between. The CDR3 is 17 residues long. CDR3 protein: CASSMGYRVGTNEKLFF. Here the CDR3 DNA reads TGTGCCAGTAGTATGGGGTACAGGGTGGGGACTAATGAAAAACTGTTTTTT.

The chain carries TRBV28 and TRBJ2-2; 8 positions match TRBD1. This CDR3 comprises 15 residues. The germline gives CDR1 MDHEN, CDR2 SYDVKM. The J segment lost 4 bases and the V segment lost 5 bases, leaving 6 bases of the junction unmatched. CDR3 sequence: CASSRQGTATGELFF. The CDR3 nucleotides read TGTGCCAGCAGTCGACAGGGGACTGCCACCGGGGAGCTGTTTTTT.

This chain connects TRBV7-2 to TRBJ1-5, with D unclear. The V end lost 5 bases, the J end lost 6 bases, and 14 bases lay between the germline ends. Germline loops: CDR1 SGHTA, CDR2 FQGNSA. The CDR3 runs 14 residues. Here the CDR3 reads CASSLREAGQPQHF. The CDR3, as DNA: TGTGCCAGCAGCCTACGGGAAGCCGGTCAGCCCCAGCATTTT.

This sequence joins TRBV5-1 and TRBJ2-3; 8 bases agree with TRBD2. Unmatched junction bases numbered 12, after V lost 4 bases and J lost 5 bases. This CDR3 has 16 amino acids. Germline V gene lookup returns CDR1 SGHRS and CDR2 YFSETQ. CDR3 sequence reads: CASSPHVREEGDTQYF. DNA of the CDR3: TGCGCCAGCAGCCCTCATGTGCGGGAGGAGGGAGATACGCAGTATTTT.